Reported below is one T cell receptor beta chain. The antigen remains undetermined. This entry comes from a study of cytomegalovirus exposure and HLA in healthy donors. Regarding the study as a whole: Differences between HLA loci emerged in a later analysis of TCR association rates, with DRB1 most and HLA-C fewest. An analysis done earlier found most TCR beta V segments productive about 90% or about 30% of the time. When the data were analyzed later, several of the most significant clusters appeared to be linked to common viral pathogens.

Unmatched junction bases numbered 9, after V lost 4 bases and J lost 8 bases. This CDR3 region has 14 residues. Germline CDR1 is SGHNT and CDR2 is YYREEE (reference sequence). The study ran its PCR with 60 Vbeta and 13 Jbeta primers. Clones were read by immunoSEQ multiplex PCR, and TCRdb kept only the in-frame ones, dropping some. In the table there are 150,000 or so clones, approximately 74% of which are singletons. The chain links TRBV5-4 to TRBJ2-1; 7 positions agree with TRBD2. The material sequenced was PBMCs. The clonotype originates from a man aged 30 to 39 in good health and CMV-seronegative. CDR3 bases: TGTGCCAGCAGCCCTACCCGGACTAGTTATGAGCAGTTCTTC. It translates to CASSPTRTSYEQFF.